Described below is a single TCR beta chain sequence and its context. Participants came from fewer than 25 US areas, aged roughly 18 to 89 years. Which cohort a participant joined came from the clinical history participants gave. In the study's own analysis: Amplified reference gene primers provided the basis for estimating nucleated cell counts. Assay: immunoSEQ multiplex PCR; the TCRdb copy retains only in-frame clones and omits some. The D gene and trimming were derived from the DNA, and the V and J assignments and clone size from that table. The data show roughly 200,000 clones, around 83% seen once. Germline CDR1 and CDR2: LNHDA and SQIVND (reference sequence). The CDR3 covers 16 residues. Losses at the gene ends were 4 bases for V and 4 bases for J; bases not matched to a gene: 8. The sample belongs to a study of blood T cell repertoires in COVID-19. Study details: T cells, B-cell-depleted T cells, or PBMCs supplied cDNA or gDNA.

Sequences were obtained from PBMCs or T cells enriched from blood (not recorded which). The source is a woman aged 25-40 years who had been exposed to COVID-19. V usage is TRBV19 and J usage is TRBJ1-2; 11 positions match TRBD1. The CDR3 sequence: CASSNPPGTGGYGYTF. CDR3 nucleotides: TGTGCCAGTAGTAACCCGCCTGGGACAGGGGGCTATGGCTACACCTTC. The full variable domain, its missing parts supplied by reference TRBV19 and TRBJ1-2, is DGGITQSPKYLFRKEGQNVTLSCEQNLNHDAMYWYRQDPGQGLRLIYYSQIVNDFQKGDIAEGYSVSREKKESFPLTVTSAQKNPTAFYLCASSNPPGTGGYGYTFGSGTRLTVV.